This entry is about one T cell receptor beta chain. The antigen remains undetermined. Time point of the sample: pre-treatment sample, taken before nivolumab and TIL therapy. The sample comes from a study of TIL therapy for anti-PD-1-resistant metastatic lung cancer. Overall study context: Tumors were harvested before any PD-1/PD-L1 blockade. Median tumor PD-L1 proportion score was under 6.5%. Tumors carried a median roughly 1.5 non-synonymous mutations per megabase. Study observations and caveats: TIL clonotype persistence in blood showed no apparent association with response.

CDR1 MGHRA and CDR2 YSYEKL come from the germline V gene. Trimming removed 6 bases from V and 5 bases from J; junction bases left unmatched: 14. This CDR3 spans 17 amino acids. Sequencing used immunoSEQ v3. Clones were read by immunoSEQ multiplex PCR, and TCRdb kept only the in-frame ones, dropping some. Among tens of thousands of clones, around 79% were seen once, and the ten largest hold 4.8%. The source material was blood, sampled at baseline. The chain uses TRBV4-1 and TRBJ2-1, with 9 positions matching TRBD2. This receptor was taken from a woman aged 30 to 85 with non-small cell lung cancer. The CDR3 spells CASSRGGASGAHNEQFF. The CDR3 DNA reads TGCGCCAGCAGTCGAGGGGGGGCTAGCGGGGCCCACAATGAGCAGTTCTTC.